Reported below is one T cell receptor (beta chain). Its cognate antigen is unknown. Using immunoSEQ multiplex PCR, the repertoire was profiled, and TCRdb retains in-frame clones only, with some absent. The sample has tens of thousands of clones, around 86% seen once. CDR3 length: 13 amino acids. Germline trimming cut 10 bases from V and 0 bases from J; bases unmatched to any gene: 3. Germline loops: CDR1 SNHLY, CDR2 FYNNEI. The sample is drawn from a study of OX40 agonist ivuxolimab in advanced cancers. Background on the study: Each dose-escalation patient presented with hepatocellular carcinoma, melanoma, renal cell or head and neck cancer. A mean age of approximately 64 years, range about 20 to 85, was recorded, and approximately 85% were male. Whole-study findings and limits: Certain nonresponding patients likewise had low normalized T-cell clonal expansion.

J is TRBJ2-3 and V is TRBV2; 8 bases are shared with TRBD2. The receptor comes from an adult with an advanced solid tumor such as melanoma, head and neck, liver or kidney cancer. Source: CD4+ or CD8+ T cells sorted from blood, taken in a trial of the OX40 agonist ivuxolimab. The CDR3 reads CAIPSGSTDTQYF. In DNA, the CDR3 is TGTGCCATTCCTAGCGGGAGCACAGATACGCAGTATTTT.